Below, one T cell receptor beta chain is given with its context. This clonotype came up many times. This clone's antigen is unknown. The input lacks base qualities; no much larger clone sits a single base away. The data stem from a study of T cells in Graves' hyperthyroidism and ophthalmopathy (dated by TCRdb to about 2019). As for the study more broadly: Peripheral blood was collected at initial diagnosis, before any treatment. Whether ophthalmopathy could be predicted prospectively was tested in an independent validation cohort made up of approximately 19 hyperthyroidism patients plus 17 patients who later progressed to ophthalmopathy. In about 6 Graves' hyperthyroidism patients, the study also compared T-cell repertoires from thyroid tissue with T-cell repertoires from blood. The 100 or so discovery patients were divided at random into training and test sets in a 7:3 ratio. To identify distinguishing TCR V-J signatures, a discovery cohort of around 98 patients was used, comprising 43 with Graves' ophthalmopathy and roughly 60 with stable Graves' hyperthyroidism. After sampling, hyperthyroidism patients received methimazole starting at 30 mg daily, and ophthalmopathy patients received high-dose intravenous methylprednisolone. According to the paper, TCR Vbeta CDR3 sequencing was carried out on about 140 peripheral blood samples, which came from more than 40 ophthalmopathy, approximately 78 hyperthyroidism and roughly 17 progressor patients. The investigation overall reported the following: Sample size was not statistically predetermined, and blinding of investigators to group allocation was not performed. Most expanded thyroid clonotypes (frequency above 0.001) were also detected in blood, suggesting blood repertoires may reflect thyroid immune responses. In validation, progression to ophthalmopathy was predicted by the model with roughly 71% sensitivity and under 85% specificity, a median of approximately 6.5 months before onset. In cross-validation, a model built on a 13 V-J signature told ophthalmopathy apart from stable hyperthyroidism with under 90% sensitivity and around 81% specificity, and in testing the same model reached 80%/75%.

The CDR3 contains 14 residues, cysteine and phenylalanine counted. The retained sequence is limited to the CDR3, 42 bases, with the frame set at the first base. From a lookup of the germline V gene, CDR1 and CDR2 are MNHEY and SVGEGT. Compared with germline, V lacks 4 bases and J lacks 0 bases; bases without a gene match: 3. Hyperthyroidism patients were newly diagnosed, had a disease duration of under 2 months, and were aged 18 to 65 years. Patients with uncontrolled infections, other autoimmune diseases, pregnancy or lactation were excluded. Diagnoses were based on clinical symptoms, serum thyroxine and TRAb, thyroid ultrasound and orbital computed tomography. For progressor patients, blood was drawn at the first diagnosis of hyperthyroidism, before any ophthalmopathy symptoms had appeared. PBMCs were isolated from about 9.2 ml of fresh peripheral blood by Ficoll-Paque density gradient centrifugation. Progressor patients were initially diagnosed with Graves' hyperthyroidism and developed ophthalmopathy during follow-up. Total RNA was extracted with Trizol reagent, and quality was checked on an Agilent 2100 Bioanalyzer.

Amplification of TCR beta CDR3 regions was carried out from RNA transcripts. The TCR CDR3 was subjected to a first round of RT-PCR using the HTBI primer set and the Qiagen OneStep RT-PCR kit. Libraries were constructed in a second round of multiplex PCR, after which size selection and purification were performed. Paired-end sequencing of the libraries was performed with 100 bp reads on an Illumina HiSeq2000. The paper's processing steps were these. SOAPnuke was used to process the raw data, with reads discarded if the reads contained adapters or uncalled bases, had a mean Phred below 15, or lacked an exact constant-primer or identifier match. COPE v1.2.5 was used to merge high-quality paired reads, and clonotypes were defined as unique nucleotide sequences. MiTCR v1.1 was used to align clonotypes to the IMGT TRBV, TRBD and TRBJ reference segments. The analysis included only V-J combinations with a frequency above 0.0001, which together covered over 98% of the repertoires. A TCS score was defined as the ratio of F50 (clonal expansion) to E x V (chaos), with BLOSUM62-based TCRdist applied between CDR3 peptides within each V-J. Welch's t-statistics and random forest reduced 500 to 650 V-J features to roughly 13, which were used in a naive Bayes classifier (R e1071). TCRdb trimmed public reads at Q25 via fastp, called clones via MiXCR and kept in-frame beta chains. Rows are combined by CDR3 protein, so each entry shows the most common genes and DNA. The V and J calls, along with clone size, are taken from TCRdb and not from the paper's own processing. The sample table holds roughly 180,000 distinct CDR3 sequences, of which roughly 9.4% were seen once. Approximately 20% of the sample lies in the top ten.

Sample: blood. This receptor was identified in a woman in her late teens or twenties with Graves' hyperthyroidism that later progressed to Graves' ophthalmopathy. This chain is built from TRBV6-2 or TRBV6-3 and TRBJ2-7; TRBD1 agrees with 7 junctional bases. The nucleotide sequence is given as TGTGCCAGCAGTTGGTCAGGGGGCTCCTACGAGCAGTACTTC. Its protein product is CASSWSGGSYEQYF.